The clone carrying this T cell receptor beta chain has only a few counts. No antigen is known for it. This record belongs to a study of blood T cells in healthy people across ages. Findings and limits, study-wide: While age rose, TCR beta diversity per million T cells dropped in a roughly linear way. Long-lived donors had more naive CD4+ cells and higher diversity than aged donors. Expanded clonotype shifts may have been confounded, as the donors had an unknown CMV status.

A second PCR of 7 to 11 cycles used a sample-barcoded 5' primer and a J-beta primer mix. In TCRdb, the 5' RACE reads were re-called with MiXCR into one record per CDR3 protein. Of about 780,000 distinct CDR3 sequences listed, around half were seen once; the top ten hold 15% to 20%. The CDR3 length is 15 residues. V shed 1 base and J shed 2 bases, with 6 bases lying between them. The receptor's source is an older man in good health. Sequences were obtained from blood. The gene calls are TRBV12-3 or TRBV12-4 and TRBJ2-6; D not certain. In DNA form, the CDR3 reads TGTGCCAGCAGTTTAGAGGTAACTGGGGCCAACGTCCTGACTTTC. This sequence encodes CASSLEVTGANVLTF.